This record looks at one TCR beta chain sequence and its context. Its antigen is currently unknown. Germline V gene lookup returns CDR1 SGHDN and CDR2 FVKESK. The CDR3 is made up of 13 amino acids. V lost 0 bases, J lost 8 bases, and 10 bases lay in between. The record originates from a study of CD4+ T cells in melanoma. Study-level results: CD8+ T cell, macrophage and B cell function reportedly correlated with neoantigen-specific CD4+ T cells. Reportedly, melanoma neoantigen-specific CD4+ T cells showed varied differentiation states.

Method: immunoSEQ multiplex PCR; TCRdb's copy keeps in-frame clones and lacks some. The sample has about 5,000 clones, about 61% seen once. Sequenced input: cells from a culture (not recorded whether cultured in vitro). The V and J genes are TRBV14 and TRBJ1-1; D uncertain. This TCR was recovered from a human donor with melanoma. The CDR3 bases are TGTGCCAGCAGCCAAGATTGGACGCCAGAAGCTTTCTTT. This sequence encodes CASSQDWTPEAFF.